The T cell receptor beta chain under discussion was sequenced for a study of identical twins. TCRdb ran MiXCR on the 5' RACE reads and lists one entry per CDR3 protein. The sample contains about 220,000 distinct CDR3 sequences, 6% to 9% of which appear only once. This clonotype appeared many times. Its antigen is not known. Trimming pared 0 bases from V and 0 bases from J, leaving 17 bases between. This CDR3 contains 19 residues. Germline CDR1 reads ENHRY; CDR2 reads SYGVKD. Study results and caveats: Reduced insertions were recorded for abundant cord blood beta clonotypes, with no such pattern in memory repertoires.

These records were also assigned to another study, of yellow fever vaccine responses in identical twins.

Material for sequencing was memory (CD45RO+) T cells sorted from blood. This TCR came from a woman between 18 and 29 years old in good health. The chain employs TRBV10-3 and TRBJ1-4; no reliable D call. The CDR3 sequence is CAISESPAVGLSTNEKLFF. The CDR3 coding sequence is TGTGCCATCAGTGAGTCTCCAGCCGTGGGTCTTTCAACTAATGAAAAACTGTTTTTT.